These 21 T cell receptor beta chains share one sample of origin, sequenced in a study of CD8 T cells in Susac syndrome (dated by TCRdb to about 2019). Library preparation was by the immunoSEQ multiplex PCR assay. RNA was extracted with the RNeasy kit and roughly 0.45 to 1 ug was reverse transcribed using random hexamers. The raw public data were reprocessed by TCRdb itself: fastp quality trimming at Q25, MiXCR clonotype calling, in-frame beta chains only. Rows are unified per CDR3 protein, each entry keeping the most common DNA and genes. Recorded for this sample are roughly 130,000 distinct CDR3 sequences; approximately 94% of them occurred a single time. Of the sample, less than 0.15% is held by the ten largest clones. Source material: CD4+ T cells from PBMCs. The receptors were gathered from a human donor with multiple sclerosis.

This clonotype was counted once. The rearrangement joins TRBV30 to TRBJ1-2; TRBD1 matches at 10 bases. The CDR3 has 15 residues. V was pared by 3 bases and J by 2 bases, with 6 bases of the junction left unmatched. CDR1 is GTSNPN, CDR2 SVGIG, per germline (reference sequence). The chain's CDR3 is CAWRTGGRLNYGYTF. In DNA, the CDR3 is TGTGCCTGGAGGACAGGGGGCCGATTGAACTATGGCTACACCTTC.

V and J are TRBV6-5 and TRBJ1-1, with D perhaps TRBD1 (5 bases). Trimming took 2 bases from V and 0 from J, leaving 13 bases between them. The germline gives CDR1 MNHEY, CDR2 SVGAGI. The CDR3 totals 16 residues. The CDR3 DNA follows: TGTGCCAGCAGTTACCGGGGCGTACAAATGAACACTGAAGCTTTCTTT. It codes for CASSYRGVQMNTEAFF.

The chain carries TRBV29-1 and TRBJ1-2; D is ambiguous. Looked up from germline, CDR1 is SQVTM and CDR2 is ANQGSEA. This CDR3 region has 12 residues. V was shortened by 4 bases and J by 2 bases, with 8 bases between the two germline ends. The CDR3 nucleotides are TGCAGCGTTGTGGCACCCAACTATGGCTACACCTTC. This encodes CSVVAPNYGYTF.

The chain uses TRBV6-5 and TRBJ1-2, with D maybe TRBD1 (5 bases). With 2 bases removed from V and 0 bases from J, the gap between germline ends came to 10 bases. The germline gives CDR1 MNHEY, CDR2 SVGAGI. The CDR3 totals 15 residues. The CDR3 nucleotides read TGTGCCAGCAGTTACCTTCCGACAGCTAACTATGGCTACACCTTC. Protein: CASSYLPTANYGYTF.

The genes are TRBV5-1 and TRBJ2-5; a possible D gene is TRBD2 (5 bases). CDR3 size: 12 residues. The V gene lost 7 bases and the J gene lost 5 bases, with 12 bases spanning the gap. Germline assignment: CDR1 SGHRS and CDR2 YFSETQ. The CDR3 spells CASFTPGETQYF. The CDR3 DNA follows: TGCGCCAGCTTCACCCCGGGGGAGACCCAGTACTTC.

CDR3 region: CASSLVGGTDLIYEQYF. The CDR3 DNA reads as TGTGCCAGCAGCTTAGTAGGCGGGACCGATCTTATCTACGAGCAGTACTTC. The chain couples TRBV7-9 to TRBJ2-7; D is possibly TRBD2 (6 bases). CDR1 is SEHNR and CDR2 is FQNEAQ in the germline V gene (reference sequence). V was cut by 1 base and J by 3 bases, with 19 bases left in between. There are 17 residues in the CDR3.

V and J are TRBV30 and TRBJ1-1; D gene unclear. There are 15 residues in the CDR3. Trimming stripped 5 bases from V and 1 base from J, with 17 bases between. Germline-derived CDR1 and CDR2 are GTSNPN and SVGIG (reference sequence). This CDR3 is CAWVLAGGKNTEAFF. The CDR3 DNA reads as TGTGCCTGGGTTCTTGCGGGAGGCAAGAACACTGAAGCTTTCTTT.

The chain's CDR3 is CSALLFRADTQYF. CDR3 sequence (DNA): TGCAGTGCCCTCCTATTCAGGGCAGATACGCAGTATTTT. The chain joins TRBV20-1 to TRBJ2-3, with D maybe TRBD1 (5 bases). CDR3 length: 13 residues. V lost 6 bases and J 4 bases, leaving 14 bases between the germline ends. Germline V lookup: CDR1 DFQATT, CDR2 SNEGSKA (reference sequence).

The chain links TRBV14 to TRBJ2-1; D remains ambiguous. Trimming took 4 bases from V and 8 from J, leaving 12 bases between them. CDR3 size: 13 residues. Germline V CDR1 and CDR2: SGHDN, FVKESK. The CDR3 loop reads CASSLIRPYEQFF. The CDR3 DNA reads as TGTGCCAGCAGCCTAATTCGGCCGTATGAGCAGTTCTTC.

This chain joins TRBV5-1 and TRBJ2-7; 9 bases agree with TRBD1. The CDR3 totals 15 residues. Germline V gene data show CDR1 as SGHRS and CDR2 as YFSETQ. With V trimmed by 4 bases and J by 2 bases, 7 bases remained unmatched. The CDR3 DNA sequence: TGCGCCAGCAGCCCACCGGGACAGGGTACCTACGAGCAGTACTTC. Protein: CASSPPGQGTYEQYF.

The chain links TRBV5-1 to TRBJ1-1, with no clear D. Trimming took off 0 bases at V and 0 bases at J, with 6 bases between the two ends. Germline V CDR1 and CDR2: SGHRS, YFSETQ. This CDR3 spans 14 amino acids. CDR3 sequence: CASSLDGMNTEAFF. DNA for the CDR3: TGCGCCAGCAGCTTGGATGGCATGAACACTGAAGCTTTCTTT.

This chain joins TRBV7-2 and TRBJ1-2; 8 positions match TRBD1. CDR1 is SGHTA, CDR2 FQGNSA, per germline. CDR3 size: 15 residues. The V segment lost 4 bases and the J segment 6 bases; nucleotides outside the gene matches: 10. The CDR3 region is CASSSPDRVLDGYTF. DNA for the CDR3: TGTGCCAGCAGCTCCCCGGACAGGGTATTGGATGGCTACACCTTC.

V and J are TRBV7-9 and TRBJ2-1, with TRBD1 matching 7 bases. The CDR3 totals 14 residues. With V trimmed by 7 bases and J by 8 bases, 11 bases remained unmatched. Germline CDR1 is SEHNR and CDR2 is FQNEAQ (reference sequence). In DNA, the CDR3 is TGTGCCAGCACGCCTCTACAGGGGCGGGATGAGCAGTTCTTC. Translated, it gives CASTPLQGRDEQFF.

Here the CDR3 reads CASSRLAHEQYF. The CDR3 nucleotides read TGTGCCAGCAGTCGGCTAGCCCACGAGCAGTACTTC. The chain combines TRBV12-3 or TRBV12-4 with TRBJ2-7; D might be TRBD2 (5 bases). V was pared by 5 bases and J by 5 bases, with 10 bases between. This CDR3 is 12 amino acids long.

The chain carries TRBV29-1 and TRBJ2-4, with D perhaps matching TRBD1 (6 bases). There are 13 residues in the CDR3. The V and J ends lost 4 bases and 4 bases respectively, with 11 bases between them. The germline V gene encodes CDR1 SQVTM and CDR2 ANQGSEA. The CDR3 protein is CSVGEDRKNIQYF. In DNA form, the CDR3 reads TGCAGCGTTGGGGAAGACAGGAAAAACATTCAGTACTTC.

In DNA, the CDR3 is TGTGCCAGTAGTATTGGTTCTCGAAACCTGAACACTGAAGCTTTCTTT. This gives the protein CASSIGSRNLNTEAFF. The chain couples TRBV19 to TRBJ1-1; D is ambiguous. This CDR3 has 16 amino acids. Germline V gives CDR1 LNHDA, CDR2 SQIVND (reference sequence). The V end lost 3 bases, the J end lost 0 bases, and 14 bases lay between the germline ends.

The rearrangement links TRBV4-2 to TRBJ2-7; D not certain. This CDR3 spans 11 amino acids. Trimming removed 4 bases from V and 4 bases from J, with 5 bases in between. Germline V CDR1 and CDR2: LGHNA, YNFKEQ. The CDR3, as DNA: TGTGCCAGCAGCCGGGGTTACGAGCAGTACTTC. Translation: CASSRGYEQYF.

V and J are TRBV29-1 and TRBJ1-2; possible D gene TRBD1, 5 bases. Germline loops: CDR1 SQVTM, CDR2 ANQGSEA. Trimming stripped 7 bases from V and 7 bases from J, with 16 bases between. The CDR3 has 12 amino acids. CDR3 nucleotides: TGCAGCGGTGTGGGGGACTTCACTGGCTACACCTTC. This codes for CSGVGDFTGYTF.

V gene TRBV27 combines with J gene TRBJ1-4; possible D gene TRBD1, 6 bases. Trimming removed 4 bases at V and 4 bases at J, with 13 bases between. The CDR3 runs 15 residues. CDR1 and CDR2 (germline): MNHEY, SMNVEV (reference sequence). CDR3 sequence reads: CASSSWGPSNEKLFF. The CDR3 DNA reads TGTGCCAGCAGTTCGTGGGGGCCGAGTAATGAAAAACTGTTTTTT.

The chain carries TRBV2 and TRBJ1-5, with 8 nucleotides matching TRBD1. The V segment lost 3 bases and the J segment 5 bases; nucleotides outside the gene matches: 6. CDR1 and CDR2 (germline): SNHLY, FYNNEI. The CDR3 contains 15 residues. The CDR3: CASSDGWDRHQPQHF. CDR3 coding DNA: TGTGCCAGCAGTGATGGTTGGGACAGGCATCAGCCCCAGCATTTT. Full variable domain (missing parts from reference TRBV2 and TRBJ1-5): EPEVTQTPSHQVTQMGQEVILRCVPISNHLYFYWYRQILGQKVEFLVSFYNNEISEKSEIFDDQFSVERPDGSNFTLKIRSTKLEDSAMYFCASSDGWDRHQPQHFGDGTRLSIL.

The chain joins TRBV3-1 to TRBJ1-2; D is unresolved. The germline V gene encodes CDR1 LGHDT and CDR2 YNNKEL (reference sequence). This CDR3 has 15 residues. V was trimmed by 4 bases and J by 0 bases, leaving 12 bases between them. The CDR3 DNA is TGTGCCAGCAGCCCCGAGAGGCGTTCTAACTATGGCTACACCTTC. Its translation is CASSPERRSNYGYTF.